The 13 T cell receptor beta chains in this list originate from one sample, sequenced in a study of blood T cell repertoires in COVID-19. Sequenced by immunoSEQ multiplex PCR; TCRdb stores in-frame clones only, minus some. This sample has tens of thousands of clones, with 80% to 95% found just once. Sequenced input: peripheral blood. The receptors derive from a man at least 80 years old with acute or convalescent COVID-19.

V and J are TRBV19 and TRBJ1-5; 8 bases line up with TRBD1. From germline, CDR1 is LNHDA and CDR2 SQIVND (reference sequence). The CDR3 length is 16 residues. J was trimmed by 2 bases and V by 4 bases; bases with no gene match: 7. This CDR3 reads CASSTQGAGGNQPQHF. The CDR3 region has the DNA TGTGCCAGTAGTACTCAGGGGGCAGGAGGCAATCAGCCCCAGCATTTT.

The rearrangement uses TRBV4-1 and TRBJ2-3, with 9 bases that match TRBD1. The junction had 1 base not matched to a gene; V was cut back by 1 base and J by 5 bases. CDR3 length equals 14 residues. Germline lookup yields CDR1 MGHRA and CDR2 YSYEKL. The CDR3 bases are TGCGCCAGCAGCCAAGGACAGGGGGAAGATACGCAGTATTTT. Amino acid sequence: CASSQGQGEDTQYF.

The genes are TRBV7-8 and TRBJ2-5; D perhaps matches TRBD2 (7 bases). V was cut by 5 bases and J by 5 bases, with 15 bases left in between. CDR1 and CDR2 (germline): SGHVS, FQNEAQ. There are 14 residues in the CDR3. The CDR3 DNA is TGTGCCAGCAGCAAAGGGGGAGGGCTTGAGACCCAGTACTTC. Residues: CASSKGGGLETQYF.

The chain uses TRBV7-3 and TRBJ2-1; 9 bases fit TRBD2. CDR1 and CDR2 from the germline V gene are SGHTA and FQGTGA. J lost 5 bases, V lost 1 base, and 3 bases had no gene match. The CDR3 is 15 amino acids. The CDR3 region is CASSLIAGADNEQFF. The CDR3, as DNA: TGTGCCAGCAGCTTAATAGCGGGGGCCGACAATGAGCAGTTCTTC.

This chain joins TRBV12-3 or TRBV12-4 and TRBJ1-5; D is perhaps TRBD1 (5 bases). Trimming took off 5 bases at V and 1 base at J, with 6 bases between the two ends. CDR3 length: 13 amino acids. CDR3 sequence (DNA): TGTGCCAGCAGTCCAGGGAGCAATCAGCCCCAGCATTTT. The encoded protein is CASSPGSNQPQHF.

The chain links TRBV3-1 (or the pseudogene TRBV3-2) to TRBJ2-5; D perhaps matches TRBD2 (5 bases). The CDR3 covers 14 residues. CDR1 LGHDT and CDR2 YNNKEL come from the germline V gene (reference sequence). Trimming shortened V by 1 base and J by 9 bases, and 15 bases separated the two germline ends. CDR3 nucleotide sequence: TGTGCCAGCAGCCAAGTATCTCAGCTCGGGGCCCAGTACTTC. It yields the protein CASSQVSQLGAQYF.

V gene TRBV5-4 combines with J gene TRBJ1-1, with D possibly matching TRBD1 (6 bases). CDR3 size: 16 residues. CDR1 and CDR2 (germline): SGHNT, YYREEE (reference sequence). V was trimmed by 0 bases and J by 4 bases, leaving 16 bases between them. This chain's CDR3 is CASSLDGSPRGTEAFF. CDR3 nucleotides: TGTGCCAGCAGCTTGGATGGGTCTCCCAGGGGCACTGAAGCTTTCTTT.

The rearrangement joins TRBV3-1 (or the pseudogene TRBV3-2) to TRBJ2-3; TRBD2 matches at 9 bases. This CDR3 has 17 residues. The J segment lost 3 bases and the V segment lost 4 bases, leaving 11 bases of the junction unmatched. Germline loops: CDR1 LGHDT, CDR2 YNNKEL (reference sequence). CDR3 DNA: TGTGCCAGCAGCCCTTCTAGTACTAGCGGGCTAACAGATACGCAGTATTTT. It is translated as CASSPSSTSGLTDTQYF.

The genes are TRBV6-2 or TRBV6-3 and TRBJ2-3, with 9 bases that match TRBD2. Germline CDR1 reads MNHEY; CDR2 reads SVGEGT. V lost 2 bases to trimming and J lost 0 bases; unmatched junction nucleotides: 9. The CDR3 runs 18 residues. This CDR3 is CASSYDRRGGQSTDTQYF. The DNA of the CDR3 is TGTGCCAGCAGTTACGATAGGCGGGGGGGCCAGAGCACAGATACGCAGTATTTT.

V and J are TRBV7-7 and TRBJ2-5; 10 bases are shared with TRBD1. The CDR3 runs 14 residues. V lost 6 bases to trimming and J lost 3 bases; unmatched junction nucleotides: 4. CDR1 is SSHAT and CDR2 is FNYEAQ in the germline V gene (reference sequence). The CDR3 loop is CASRRGTGEETQYF. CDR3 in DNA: TGTGCCAGCAGGAGGGGGACAGGGGAAGAGACCCAGTACTTC.

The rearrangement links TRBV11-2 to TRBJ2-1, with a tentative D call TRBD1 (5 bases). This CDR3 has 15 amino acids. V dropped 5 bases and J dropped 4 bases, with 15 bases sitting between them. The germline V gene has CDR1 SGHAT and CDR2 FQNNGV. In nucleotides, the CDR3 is TGTGCCAGCAGCAGAGATGGGGCAGAGTACAATGAGCAGTTCTTC. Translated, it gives CASSRDGAEYNEQFF. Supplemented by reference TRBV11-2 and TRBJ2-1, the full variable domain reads EAGVAQSPRYKIIEKRQSVAFWCNPISGHATLYWYQQILGQGPKLLIQFQNNGVVDDSQLPKDRFSAERLKGVDSTLKIQPAKLEDSAVYLCASSRDGAEYNEQFFGPGTRLTVL.

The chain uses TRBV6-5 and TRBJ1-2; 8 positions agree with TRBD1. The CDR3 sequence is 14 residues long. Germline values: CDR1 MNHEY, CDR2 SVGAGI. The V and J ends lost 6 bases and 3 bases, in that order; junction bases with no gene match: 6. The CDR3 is CASSWTGSDYGYTF. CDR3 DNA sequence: TGTGCCAGCAGCTGGACAGGGTCGGACTATGGCTACACCTTC.

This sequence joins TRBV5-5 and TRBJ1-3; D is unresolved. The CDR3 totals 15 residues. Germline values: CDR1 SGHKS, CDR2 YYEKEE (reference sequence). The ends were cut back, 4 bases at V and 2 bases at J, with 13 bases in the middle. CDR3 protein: CASSRGRQPGNTIYF. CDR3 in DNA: TGTGCCAGCAGCCGAGGGCGGCAGCCTGGAAACACCATATATTTT.